This T cell receptor beta chain was sequenced during a study of immune evolution from preneoplasia to lung adenocarcinoma. Study-level findings and limits: Top clone frequencies peaked in normal lung, apparently declining through invasive adenocarcinoma.

Patients had resection in Japan or China between about 2014 and 2018. The protocol was immunoSEQ multiplex PCR, while the TCRdb copy is restricted to in-frame clones and leaves out a portion. The sample includes 14,000 to 15,000 clones, 81% seen only once; the top ten take under 3%. To note about this clone: Antigen specificity is unknown.

The receptor comes from a person aged 60-79 years with lung adenocarcinoma. Sequenced input: FFPE minimally invasive lung adenocarcinoma tissue.

The CDR3: CAISDWGQMNTEAFF. As DNA, the CDR3 is TGTGCCATCAGTGATTGGGGACAGATGAACACTGAAGCTTTCTTT. This chain uses TRBV10-3 with TRBJ1-1, with 7 bases aligning to TRBD1. V shed 3 bases, J shed 0 bases, and the junction held 4 bases outside the gene matches. The CDR3 has 15 residues. Germline V lookup: CDR1 ENHRY, CDR2 SYGVKD.